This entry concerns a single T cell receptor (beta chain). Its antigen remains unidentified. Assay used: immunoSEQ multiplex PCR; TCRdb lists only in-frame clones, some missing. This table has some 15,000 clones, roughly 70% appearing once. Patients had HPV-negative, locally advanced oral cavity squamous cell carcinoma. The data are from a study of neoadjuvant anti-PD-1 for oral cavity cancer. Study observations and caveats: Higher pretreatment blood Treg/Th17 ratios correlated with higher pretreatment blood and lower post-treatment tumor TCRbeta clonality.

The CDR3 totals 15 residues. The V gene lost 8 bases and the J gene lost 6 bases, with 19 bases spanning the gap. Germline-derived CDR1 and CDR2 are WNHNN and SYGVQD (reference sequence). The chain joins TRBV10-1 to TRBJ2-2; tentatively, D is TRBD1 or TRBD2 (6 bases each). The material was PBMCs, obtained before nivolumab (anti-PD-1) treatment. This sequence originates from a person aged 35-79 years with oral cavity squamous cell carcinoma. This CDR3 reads CASPGGPNKSGELFF. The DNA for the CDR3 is TGCGCCAGCCCCGGGGGCCCGAACAAATCCGGGGAGCTGTTTTTT.